This entry concerns a single T cell receptor beta chain. Its antigen remains unidentified. This sample is part of a study of cytomegalovirus exposure and HLA in healthy donors. Across the study: From HLA-typed donors, an early data release held around 80 million unique TCRs. General study results and limits: In an earlier analysis, about 87% or about 30%: the productive usage of most TCR beta V segments.

The PCR contained 60 Vbeta and 13 Jbeta primers. Clones were read by immunoSEQ multiplex PCR, and TCRdb kept only the in-frame ones, dropping some. Among 150,000 to 200,000 clones, roughly 80% were seen once, and the ten largest hold about 15%. V lost 2 bases and J lost 0, with 4 bases in between. The CDR3 covers 14 residues. Germline-derived CDR1 and CDR2 are SGHNT and YENEEA. The sequencing sample was made of PBMCs. The receptor was isolated from a woman in her 40s in good health and CMV-seronegative. This chain connects TRBV11-3 to TRBJ2-2; D gene ambiguous. CDR3 amino acids: CASSLSSNTGELFF. The DNA for the CDR3 is TGTGCCAGCAGCTTATCATCGAACACCGGGGAGCTGTTTTTT.